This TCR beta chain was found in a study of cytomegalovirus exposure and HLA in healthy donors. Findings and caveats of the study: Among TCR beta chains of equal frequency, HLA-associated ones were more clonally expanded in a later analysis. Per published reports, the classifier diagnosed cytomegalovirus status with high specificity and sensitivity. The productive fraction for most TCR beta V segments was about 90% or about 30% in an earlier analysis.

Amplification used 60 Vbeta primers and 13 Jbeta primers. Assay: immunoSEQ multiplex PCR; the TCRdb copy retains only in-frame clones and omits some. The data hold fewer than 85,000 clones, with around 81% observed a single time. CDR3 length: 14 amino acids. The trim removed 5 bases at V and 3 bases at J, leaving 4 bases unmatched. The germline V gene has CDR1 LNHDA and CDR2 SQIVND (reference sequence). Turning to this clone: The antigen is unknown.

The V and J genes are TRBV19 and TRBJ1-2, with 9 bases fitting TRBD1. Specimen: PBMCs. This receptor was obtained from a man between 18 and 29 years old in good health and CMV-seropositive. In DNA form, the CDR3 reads TGTGCCAGTAGTGGGGGACAGGGCTACTATGGCTACACCTTC. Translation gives CASSGGQGYYGYTF.